What follows describes a single T cell receptor beta chain. What it binds is unknown. Generated by immunoSEQ multiplex PCR, the TCRdb table keeps only in-frame clones and is missing some. The data contain about 70,000 clones, roughly 80% of them singletons. Germline V gene data show CDR1 as MDHEN and CDR2 as SYDVKM. The CDR3 runs to 19 residues. Trimming took 4 bases from V and 1 from J; bases not matched to a gene: 15. This specimen belongs to a study of OX40 agonist ivuxolimab in advanced cancers. Patients were excluded for autoimmune disease history or systemic immunosuppression. Study results and limitations: Researchers did not establish what antigens the expanded peripheral T cells target.

The TCR was taken from an adult with an advanced solid tumor such as melanoma, head and neck, liver or kidney cancer. This chain uses TRBV28 with TRBJ1-4, with TRBD1 identical over 7 bases. Here the sequenced sample was CD4+ or CD8+ T cells sorted from blood, taken in a trial of the OX40 agonist ivuxolimab. CDR3 region: CASSSMTGKFGLTNEKLFF. DNA of the CDR3: TGTGCCAGCAGTTCCATGACAGGGAAGTTCGGCCTAACTAATGAAAAACTGTTTTTT.